These 8 T cell receptor beta chains originate from one sample sequenced in a study of Ad26.COV2.S vaccination and SARS-CoV-2 variants. Regarding treatment: some 20 received Ad26.COV2.S at low or high dose, single or two shots; about 5 received placebo; per-sample allocation not given. Repertoires come from day 63 after the first vaccine or placebo injection. TCRdb's table, derived via immunoSEQ multiplex PCR, lists solely in-frame clones and lacks some. The data show some 340,000 clones, around 84% seen once. Material: peripheral blood, obtained in a trial of Ad26.COV2.S vaccine versus placebo. The receptors here all came from a person aged 18 to 59 who received the Ad26.COV2.S COVID-19 vaccine or a placebo.

This rearrangement joins TRBV5-1 to TRBJ2-5; 10 positions agree with TRBD1. Per germline, CDR1 SGHRS and CDR2 YFSETQ. There are 16 residues in the CDR3. V lost 0 bases, J lost 2 bases, and 4 bases stayed unmatched. CDR3 residues: CASSLAGQGKQETQYF. The CDR3 DNA sequence: TGCGCCAGCAGCTTGGCGGGACAGGGGAAACAAGAGACCCAGTACTTC.

V gene TRBV6-5 combines with J gene TRBJ2-7; D perhaps matches TRBD1 (6 bases). Germline CDR1 and CDR2: MNHEY and SVGAGI. CDR3 length: 16 amino acids. The V and J ends lost 1 base and 0 bases respectively, with 13 bases between them. The CDR3 sequence is CASSYFSGQTSYEQYF. In DNA, the CDR3 is TGTGCCAGCAGTTACTTTTCCGGACAGACCTCCTACGAGCAGTACTTC.

This chain joins TRBV7-8 and TRBJ1-4; the D gene is possibly TRBD1 (5 bases). The CDR3 has 14 residues. Germline loops: CDR1 SGHVS, CDR2 FQNEAQ. V lost 5 bases and J lost 8, with 15 bases in between. The CDR3 bases are TGTGCCAGCAGCCTCCAAGGGGACGCCGAAAAACTGTTTTTT. Protein sequence: CASSLQGDAEKLFF.

The V call is TRBV19, the J call TRBJ2-2; 9 bases fit TRBD2. CDR1 is LNHDA, CDR2 SQIVND, per germline (reference sequence). This CDR3 contains 15 residues. After removal of 5 bases from V and 3 bases from J, the junction contained 4 bases not matched to a gene. The CDR3: CASSGLAGYTGELFF. CDR3 sequence (DNA): TGTGCCAGTAGTGGCCTAGCGGGGTACACCGGGGAGCTGTTTTTT.

The chain uses TRBV5-1 and TRBJ2-7, with a possible D match to TRBD2 (6 bases). The V gene lost 0 bases and the J gene lost 0 bases, with 13 bases spanning the gap. The CDR3 totals 16 residues. Germline assignment: CDR1 SGHRS and CDR2 YFSETQ. The CDR3, as DNA: TGCGCCAGCAGCTTGGGGCCGGGGGTTTCCTCCTACGAGCAGTACTTC. It encodes CASSLGPGVSSYEQYF. The entire variable domain, with the rest obtained from reference TRBV5-1 and TRBJ2-7, is as follows: KAGVTQTPRYLIKTRGQQVTLSCSPISGHRSVSWYQQTPGQGLQFLFEYFSETQRNKGNFPGRFSGRQFSNSRSEMNVSTLELGDSALYLCASSLGPGVSSYEQYFGPGTRLTVT.

V is TRBV3-1 (or the pseudogene TRBV3-2) and J is TRBJ1-6; no clear D. Between the trimmed V and J ends, which lost 0 bases and 8 bases, there was a span of 11 bases. Looked up from germline, CDR1 is LGHDT and CDR2 is YNNKEL (reference sequence). This CDR3 region has 15 residues. CDR3 loop: CASSQDLAGDSPLHF. The CDR3 nucleotides read TGTGCCAGCAGCCAAGATCTAGCTGGGGATTCACCCCTCCACTTT.

V and J are TRBV3-1 (or the pseudogene TRBV3-2) and TRBJ2-7; 7 bases map to TRBD1. The J segment lost 6 bases and the V segment lost 8 bases, leaving 7 bases of the junction unmatched. The germline CDR1 and CDR2 sequences are LGHDT and YNNKEL (reference sequence). This CDR3 region has 12 residues. CDR3 protein: CASRQGHGEQYF. CDR3 coding DNA: TGTGCCAGCCGACAGGGCCATGGCGAGCAGTACTTC.

This clone was picked up a small number of times. This chain uses TRBV5-1 with TRBJ2-1; D call uncertain. Between the trimmed V and J ends, which lost 3 bases and 9 bases, there was a span of 25 bases. Germline V gene sequence: CDR1 SGHRS, CDR2 YFSETQ. The CDR3 has 17 residues. The DNA for the CDR3 is TGCGCCAGCAGCTACCGCCCTACTATCGGAACCTCCGGTGAGCAGTTCTTC. It yields the protein CASSYRPTIGTSGEQFF.